The 25 T cell receptor beta chains presented below share a single source sample, sequenced in a study of T cell responses to AZD1222 COVID-19 vaccine. Clones were read by immunoSEQ multiplex PCR, and TCRdb kept only the in-frame ones, dropping some. The data hold more than 85,000 clones, with less than 95% observed a single time. The sample here was peripheral blood, taken on day 0 of AZD1222 vaccination. The receptors come from an adult in good health.

The gene calls are TRBV7-9 and TRBJ2-7; TRBD1 agrees at 8 bases. The CDR3 is 15 residues long. The germline CDR1 and CDR2 sequences are SEHNR and FQNEAQ (reference sequence). V shed 1 base and J 5 bases; nucleotides not matched to a gene: 7. The CDR3 DNA follows: TGTGCCAGCAGCTTAGTGGCAGGGGGCTTCGACGAGCAGTACTTC. This sequence encodes CASSLVAGGFDEQYF.

The V call is TRBV11-1, the J call TRBJ2-5; TRBD2 is a possible D gene (6 bases). Between the trimmed V and J ends, which lost 0 bases and 3 bases, there was a span of 8 bases. The V gene's germline CDR1 is SGHAT and CDR2 FQDESV (reference sequence). The CDR3 is 14 residues long. For the CDR3, the DNA is TGTGCCAGCAGCTTAGCGGGGGGTAAAGAGACCCAGTACTTC. Translation gives CASSLAGGKETQYF.

V usage is TRBV4-1 and J usage is TRBJ2-5; 7 nucleotides line up with TRBD2. CDR1 is MGHRA and CDR2 is YSYEKL in the germline V gene. V lost 4 bases and J lost 1; bases outside the gene matches: 3. The CDR3 extends over 14 amino acids. The CDR3 DNA reads as TGCGCCAGCAGCCGTACTAGCGCCCAAGAGACCCAGTACTTC. Translating gives CASSRTSAQETQYF.

The chain carries TRBV27 and TRBJ1-2; D ambiguous. The V end was cut by 7 bases, the J end by 4 bases, with 19 bases between. Germline loops: CDR1 MNHEY, CDR2 SMNVEV (reference sequence). The length of the CDR3 is 15 residues. CDR3 DNA sequence: TGTGCCAGCACGCCAGGAGCGAGCGCAGCCTATGGCTACACCTTC. It codes for CASTPGASAAYGYTF.

The chain is built from TRBV28 and TRBJ1-2; 8 bases line up with TRBD1. Losses at the gene ends were 2 bases for V and 2 bases for J; bases not matched to a gene: 4. Germline CDR1 and CDR2: MDHEN and SYDVKM. The CDR3 consists of 15 residues. The CDR3 DNA reads as TGTGCCAGCAGTTTACGCCGGACAGGGAACTATGGCTACACCTTC. This translates into CASSLRRTGNYGYTF.

V usage is TRBV5-6 and J usage is TRBJ2-3; 7 nucleotides agree with TRBD1. The CDR3 is 16 amino acids. V shed 0 bases and J 1 base; nucleotides not matched to a gene: 5. Germline V gene data show CDR1 as SGHDT and CDR2 as YYEEEE. The CDR3 sequence is CASSLAGTGGTDTQYF. In DNA form, the CDR3 reads TGTGCCAGCAGCTTGGCCGGAACAGGGGGCACAGATACGCAGTATTTT.

The chain has TRBV10-1 and TRBJ2-2; D unresolved. This CDR3 has 15 residues. Germline V gene data show CDR1 as WNHNN and CDR2 as SYGVQD (reference sequence). Trimming took 8 bases from V and 5 from J, leaving 18 bases between them. The CDR3 DNA reads TGCGCCAGCGCAGCCGGGTCCCGTGGGACCGGGGAGCTGTTTTTT. It encodes CASAAGSRGTGELFF.

CDR3 amino acids: CASREPGQGYNEQFF. As DNA, the CDR3 is TGTGCCAGCAGAGAACCGGGACAGGGCTACAATGAGCAGTTCTTC. The chain recombines TRBV2 with TRBJ2-1; 9 nucleotides line up with TRBD1. With 6 bases clipped from V and 3 bases from J, the junction kept 6 bases outside the gene matches. The germline gives CDR1 SNHLY, CDR2 FYNNEI. The CDR3 runs to 15 residues.

The rearrangement links TRBV28 to TRBJ2-2; D possibly uses TRBD1 or TRBD2 (6 bases each). CDR3 length: 15 amino acids. The germline V gene encodes CDR1 MDHEN and CDR2 SYDVKM. Trimming removed 2 bases at V and 5 bases at J, with 12 bases between. The CDR3 sequence: CASSLGLGGTGELFF. The CDR3 region has the DNA TGTGCCAGCAGTTTAGGGCTAGGGGGGACCGGGGAGCTGTTTTTT. The variable domain in full, completed from reference TRBV28 and TRBJ2-2, reads DVKVTQSSRYLVKRTGEKVFLECVQDMDHENMFWYRQDPGLGLRLIYFSYDVKMKEKGDIPEGYSVSREKKERFSLILESASTNQTSMYLCASSLGLGGTGELFFGEGSRLTVL.

This chain connects TRBV28 to TRBJ1-5; the match to TRBD1 covers 9 bases. The CDR3 runs 17 residues. Germline V gives CDR1 MDHEN, CDR2 SYDVKM. Trimming cost V 5 bases and J 0 bases; bases outside gene matches: 8. In DNA, the CDR3 is TGTGCCAGCAGTGCCCAGGGACAGGGCTATAGCAATCAGCCCCAGCATTTT. As protein: CASSAQGQGYSNQPQHF.

The chain joins TRBV30 to TRBJ2-1; D remains unclear. Germline lookup yields CDR1 GTSNPN and CDR2 SVGIG (reference sequence). Trimming took off 1 base at V and 5 bases at J, with 12 bases between the two ends. This CDR3 is built from 14 residues. CDR3 sequence (DNA): TGTGCCTGGAGTGGTCGTCCCAGAGACAATGAGCAGTTCTTC. Translating gives CAWSGRPRDNEQFF.

This clone is a singleton in its sample. The chain has TRBV12-3 or TRBV12-4 and TRBJ1-6; D ambiguous. V gave up 6 bases and J gave up 10 bases, with 10 bases separating them. The CDR3 spans 12 residues. As DNA, the CDR3 is TGTGCCAGCAGGGCACAGTTATCACCCCTCCACTTT. Translation gives CASRAQLSPLHF.

A few counts support this clone. The chain carries TRBV11-1 and TRBJ2-7; D uncertain. This CDR3 contains 12 residues. V was cut by 5 bases and J by 7 bases, with 12 bases left in between. The germline V gene has CDR1 SGHAT and CDR2 FQDESV (reference sequence). The CDR3 nucleotides are TGTGCCAGCAGCCCTCTGTATGGGGAGCAGTACTTC. Amino acids: CASSPLYGEQYF.

The genes are TRBV6-6 and TRBJ2-7, with a weak D call TRBD1 (5 bases). This CDR3 is 15 amino acids long. Germline values: CDR1 MNHNY, CDR2 SVGAGI (reference sequence). With 0 bases removed from V and 1 base from J, the gap between germline ends came to 10 bases. DNA of the CDR3: TGTGCCAGCAGTTACTCCCAGGGTTATTCCTACGAGCAGTACTTC. It encodes CASSYSQGYSYEQYF.

The chain carries TRBV9 and TRBJ2-1; 9 bases fit TRBD1. After removal of 3 bases from V and 6 bases from J, the junction contained 4 bases not matched to a gene. Germline values: CDR1 SGDLS, CDR2 YYNGEE. The CDR3 totals 14 residues. This CDR3 is CASSAGQGSNEQFF. The CDR3 DNA follows: TGTGCCAGCAGCGCCGGACAGGGGAGCAATGAGCAGTTCTTC.

This clone showed up many times. Other DNA sequences in the same sample also yield this CDR3. This chain joins TRBV6-1 and TRBJ1-5; D uncertain. The ends were cut back, 2 bases at V and 1 base at J, with 9 bases in the middle. Germline CDR1 MNHNS, CDR2 SASEGT. CDR3 size: 15 residues. As DNA, the CDR3 is TGTGCCAGCAGTGAACCAGGAATCAGCAATCAGCCCCAGCATTTT. This codes for CASSEPGISNQPQHF.

The chain uses TRBV2 and TRBJ2-1, with 7 bases that match TRBD2. The V segment lost 3 bases and the J segment 9 bases; nucleotides outside the gene matches: 5. Germline V gene lookup returns CDR1 SNHLY and CDR2 FYNNEI. The CDR3 totals 13 residues. CDR3 residues: CASSDQAGIEQFF. The CDR3 DNA is TGTGCCAGCAGTGATCAAGCGGGGATTGAGCAGTTCTTC.

The gene calls are TRBV15 and TRBJ2-5; 12 bases align to TRBD2. V was pared by 4 bases and J by 2 bases, with 8 bases of the junction left unmatched. CDR3 length equals 17 residues. Germline values: CDR1 LNHNV, CDR2 YYDKDF (reference sequence). This CDR3 reads CATSKSLAGGLQETQYF. The CDR3 DNA reads as TGTGCCACCAGCAAGTCACTAGCGGGGGGCCTACAAGAGACCCAGTACTTC.

CDR3 nucleotide sequence: TGTGCCAGCTCATCGGGACAGGGCTACGAGCAGTACTTC. It translates to CASSSGQGYEQYF. This sequence joins TRBV18 and TRBJ2-7; TRBD1 aligns across 9 bases. Germline loops: CDR1 KGHSH, CDR2 LQKENI. The length of the CDR3 is 13 residues. J was trimmed by 3 bases and V by 5 bases; bases with no gene match: 2.

The chain recombines TRBV4-2 with TRBJ2-1; D unresolved. CDR1 LGHNA and CDR2 YNFKEQ come from the germline V gene. The CDR3 is 12 amino acids. V was shortened by 1 base and J by 8 bases, with 6 bases between the two germline ends. The CDR3 DNA is TGTGCCAGCAGCCAAGGGCTAGATGAGCAGTTCTTC. Translating it yields CASSQGLDEQFF.

This chain uses TRBV27 with TRBJ1-5, with 9 bases that match TRBD1. Germline assignment: CDR1 MNHEY and CDR2 SMNVEV (reference sequence). Trimming removed 0 bases from V and 6 bases from J; junction bases left unmatched: 3. This CDR3 has 15 amino acids. CDR3 amino acids: CASSLSGTGSQPQHF. The CDR3 nucleotides are TGTGCCAGCAGTTTATCCGGGACAGGGTCTCAGCCCCAGCATTTT.

This chain connects TRBV7-2 to TRBJ1-5; 8 positions agree with TRBD1. This CDR3 comprises 14 residues. V lost 4 bases and J lost 7; bases outside the gene matches: 6. Germline-derived CDR1 and CDR2 are SGHTA and FQGNSA. This CDR3 reads CASSYTGGNQPQHF. The CDR3 nucleotides are TGTGCCAGCAGCTATACAGGGGGTAACCAGCCCCAGCATTTT.

In DNA form, the CDR3 reads TGTGCTAGTGGCACGACCATCCACAATGAGCAGTTCTTC. This encodes CASGTTIHNEQFF. This chain connects TRBV12-5 to TRBJ2-1; D is unclear. V was pared by 6 bases and J by 5 bases, with 11 bases between. This CDR3 has 13 residues. Germline-derived CDR1 and CDR2 are LGHNT and FRNRAP.

The chain links TRBV15 to TRBJ2-3, with 10 bases lining up with TRBD2. Germline-derived CDR1 and CDR2 are LNHNV and YYDKDF (reference sequence). After removal of 0 bases from V and 6 bases from J, the junction contained 6 bases not matched to a gene. CDR3 length equals 16 residues. CDR3 sequence: CATSRDVSGGSDTQYF. The CDR3 DNA sequence: TGTGCCACCAGCAGAGATGTTAGCGGGGGGTCGGATACGCAGTATTTT.

The CDR3: CASSYSSGEQPQHF. The CDR3 DNA reads as TGTGCCAGCAGTTACTCGAGTGGTGAACAGCCCCAGCATTTT. The chain links TRBV6-6 to TRBJ1-5, with no clear D. Trimming removed 0 bases from V and 7 bases from J, with 10 bases in between. The CDR3 extends over 14 amino acids. In germline, CDR1 is MNHNY, CDR2 SVGAGI (reference sequence).